This entry lists 28 T cell receptor beta chains sequenced from one sample in a study of cytomegalovirus exposure and HLA in healthy donors. The PCR made use of 60 Vbeta and 13 Jbeta primers. TCRdb's table, derived via immunoSEQ multiplex PCR, lists solely in-frame clones and lacks some. The sample holds about 120,000 clones, roughly 8.6% seen once. The sequencing input was PBMCs. All receptors derive from a woman in her thirties or forties in good health and CMV-seropositive.

V gene TRBV27 combines with J gene TRBJ1-1; D is uncertain. V was pared by 2 bases and J by 4 bases, with 8 bases between. Germline CDR1 MNHEY, CDR2 SMNVEV (reference sequence). CDR3 length: 13 residues. DNA for the CDR3: TGTGCCAGCAGTTTAGGCGGGAGCACTGAAGCTTTCTTT. Its translation: CASSLGGSTEAFF.

The rearrangement joins TRBV6-6 to TRBJ1-5, with 7 bases lining up with TRBD1. Trimming at V came to 5 bases and at J to 5 bases, leaving 3 bases not matched to a gene. CDR1 and CDR2 (germline): MNHNY, SVGAGI (reference sequence). This CDR3 is built from 13 residues. CDR3: CASSRDSYQPQHF. The CDR3 DNA reads as TGTGCCAGCAGTAGGGACAGCTATCAGCCCCAGCATTTT.

This clone was seen only a few times. The chain carries TRBV6-4 and TRBJ2-1; TRBD2 matches 13 bases. CDR3 length: 15 residues. Germline lookup yields CDR1 MRHNA and CDR2 SNTAGT. Unmatched junction bases numbered 4, after V lost 3 bases and J lost 8 bases. The CDR3 loop reads CASSELAGGLYEQFF. The DNA of the CDR3 is TGTGCCAGCAGTGAACTAGCGGGGGGGCTGTATGAGCAGTTCTTC.

The chain has TRBV5-1 and TRBJ2-7; 8 bases are a match to TRBD1. The CDR3 totals 14 residues. Germline V gives CDR1 SGHRS, CDR2 YFSETQ. The ends lost 0 bases at V and 5 bases at J; junction bases unmatched: 4. CDR3 amino acids: CASSLDRGQDEQYF. The CDR3, as DNA: TGCGCCAGCAGCTTGGATAGGGGACAGGACGAGCAGTACTTC.

The table lists this clone with a few counts. The chain carries TRBV18 and TRBJ1-5, with a possible D match to TRBD1 (6 bases). The CDR3 has 17 amino acids. In germline, CDR1 is KGHSH, CDR2 LQKENI. Trimming cost V 4 bases and J 3 bases, with 19 bases left between them. The CDR3 loop is CASSLRGIGGDNQPQHF. The CDR3 DNA is TGTGCCAGCTCACTAAGAGGTATAGGGGGAGACAATCAGCCCCAGCATTTT. The complete variable domain, with remaining parts taken from reference TRBV18 and TRBJ1-5, reads NAGVMQNPRHLVRRRGQEARLRCSPMKGHSHVYWYRQLPEEGLKFMVYLQKENIIDESGMPKERFSAEFPKEGPSILRIQQVVRGDSAAYFCASSLRGIGGDNQPQHFGDGTRLSIL.

This chain links TRBV5-1 with TRBJ2-7, with D tentatively TRBD1 (6 bases). V gave up 1 base and J gave up 2 bases, with 10 bases separating them. This CDR3 is 14 amino acids long. In germline, CDR1 is SGHRS, CDR2 YFSETQ. CDR3 nucleotides: TGCGCCAGCAGCTTGTCAACAGGGACCTACGAGCAGTACTTC. This encodes CASSLSTGTYEQYF.

The chain uses TRBV9 and TRBJ2-2; 8 bases are a match to TRBD2. The trim removed 4 bases at V and 3 bases at J, leaving 8 bases unmatched. Germline V lookup: CDR1 SGDLS, CDR2 YYNGEE. CDR3 length: 16 amino acids. CDR3 sequence (DNA): TGTGCCAGCAGCCTCCAGACTAGCGCGGACACCGGGGAGCTGTTTTTT. The encoded protein is CASSLQTSADTGELFF.

In this sample, this clone turned up a few times. The gene calls are TRBV6-1 and TRBJ2-7; D is unresolved. Trimming removed 2 bases from V and 5 bases from J, with 19 bases in between. The CDR3 is made up of 16 amino acids. Germline values: CDR1 MNHNS, CDR2 SASEGT. Written as DNA, the CDR3 is TGTGCCAGCAGTGAATTTCTGTGGGCAGGTAACAACGAGCAGTACTTC. Translated: CASSEFLWAGNNEQYF.

There are a few counts of this clone. V is TRBV6-5 and J is TRBJ1-2; D may be TRBD1 (6 bases). V was trimmed by 7 bases and J by 4 bases, leaving 16 bases between them. The V gene's germline CDR1 is MNHEY and CDR2 SVGAGI. CDR3 size: 14 residues. DNA of the CDR3: TGTGCCAGCAATAGGGCAGGGGCGGGCTATGGCTACACCTTC. Its translation: CASNRAGAGYGYTF.

This clone was seen only a few times. The V and J genes are TRBV25-1 and TRBJ1-4, with a possible D match to TRBD1 (5 bases). V lost 7 bases, J lost 4 bases, and 7 bases lay in between. Germline-derived CDR1 and CDR2 are MGHDK and SYGVNS. CDR3 length: 12 residues. This chain's CDR3 is CASNRFNEKLFF. The CDR3 DNA follows: TGTGCCAGCAACAGGTTTAATGAAAAACTGTTTTTT.

This clone was observed a handful of times. J is TRBJ1-5 and V is TRBV5-1; D gene unclear. The CDR3 contains 13 residues. V was shortened by 0 bases and J by 4 bases, with 5 bases between the two germline ends. Germline V CDR1 and CDR2: SGHRS, YFSETQ. CDR3 region: CASSLAGNQPQHF. The CDR3 DNA reads as TGCGCCAGCAGCTTGGCGGGAAATCAGCCCCAGCATTTT.

This clone was observed a handful of times. V usage is TRBV7-9 and J usage is TRBJ2-3; TRBD1 is a possible D gene (5 bases). There are 16 residues in the CDR3. Germline V gene sequence: CDR1 SEHNR, CDR2 FQNEAQ (reference sequence). V was cut by 3 bases and J by 2 bases, with 15 bases left in between. Here the CDR3 DNA reads TGTGCCAGCAGCTTGGGCAGGGCGTACTTCACAGATACGCAGTATTTT. Protein product: CASSLGRAYFTDTQYF. Filled out from reference TRBV7-9 and TRBJ2-3, the complete variable domain reads DTGVSQNPRHKITKRGQNVTFRCDPISEHNRLYWYRQTLGQGPEFLTYFQNEAQLEKSRLLSDRFSAERPKGSFSTLEIQRTEQGDSAMYLCASSLGRAYFTDTQYFGPGTRLTVL.

This clone came up a few times. The rearrangement joins TRBV15 to TRBJ2-6, with D maybe TRBD1 (6 bases). Trimming pared 0 bases from V and 0 bases from J, leaving 12 bases between. The germline CDR1 and CDR2 sequences are LNHNV and YYDKDF (reference sequence). The CDR3 loop spans 18 amino acids. This CDR3 reads CATSREADSPSGANVLTF. CDR3 bases: TGTGCCACCAGCAGAGAGGCGGACAGCCCCTCTGGGGCCAACGTCCTGACTTTC.

This clone was seen more than once but under ten times. This chain links TRBV7-9 with TRBJ1-1; D is unclear. Germline CDR1 SEHNR, CDR2 FQNEAQ (reference sequence). The CDR3 is made up of 12 amino acids. Trimming cost V 1 base and J 11 bases, with 11 bases left between them. CDR3 residues: CASSLGTPGAFF. The CDR3 region has the DNA TGTGCCAGCAGCTTAGGGACTCCGGGGGCTTTCTTT.

This chain uses TRBV7-6 with TRBJ1-1; weak D call: TRBD1 (6 bases). Trimming stripped 5 bases from V and 1 base from J, with 11 bases between. Germline V gene sequence: CDR1 SGHVS, CDR2 FNYEAQ. The CDR3 extends over 14 amino acids. The CDR3 spells CASSQGTANTEAFF. For the CDR3, the DNA is TGTGCCAGCAGCCAGGGGACCGCGAACACTGAAGCTTTCTTT.

This sequence joins TRBV5-6 and TRBJ1-4; 7 nucleotides align to TRBD1. The CDR3 contains 14 residues. Per the germline V gene, CDR1 is SGHDT and CDR2 is YYEEEE. V lost 4 bases, J lost 6 bases, and 6 bases stayed unmatched. The CDR3 bases are TGTGCCAGCAGCCGAAGGGGGCTTGATGAAAAACTGTTTTTT. It is translated as CASSRRGLDEKLFF.

Only a few counts were recorded for this clone. The rearrangement uses TRBV4-1 and TRBJ2-3; 12 nucleotides agree with TRBD2. The germline CDR1 and CDR2 sequences are MGHRA and YSYEKL. The CDR3 totals 19 residues. V lost 4 bases to trimming and J lost 6 bases; unmatched junction nucleotides: 17. In DNA form, the CDR3 reads TGCGCCAGCAGCCGCCAATTTACCCCGGGACTAGCGGGTCGTGATACGCAGTATTTT. Protein: CASSRQFTPGLAGRDTQYF.

This clone has only a few counts. This chain joins TRBV18 and TRBJ1-2; D perhaps matches TRBD1 (6 bases). Looked up from germline, CDR1 is KGHSH and CDR2 is LQKENI. V shed 5 bases and J shed 4 bases, with 11 bases lying between them. The CDR3 is made up of 13 amino acids. This CDR3 reads CASSAGAGYGYTF. As DNA, the CDR3 is TGTGCCAGCTCAGCGGGGGCGGGCTATGGCTACACCTTC.

A single count supports this clone. This chain joins TRBV14 and TRBJ1-3; 9 bases align to TRBD1. Germline V CDR1 and CDR2: SGHDN, FVKESK. V shed 1 base and J 2 bases; nucleotides not matched to a gene: 0. The CDR3 loop spans 15 amino acids. CDR3 DNA sequence: TGTGCCAGCAGCCAAGGACAGGGGGCTGGAAACACCATATATTTT. Translated, it gives CASSQGQGAGNTIYF.

This clone was seen a few times. This chain connects TRBV4-1 to TRBJ1-1, with TRBD1 as a possible D gene (6 bases). Germline assignment: CDR1 MGHRA and CDR2 YSYEKL. The CDR3 is 15 residues long. The V end was cut by 4 bases, the J end by 0 bases, with 12 bases between. The CDR3 DNA reads TGCGCCAGCAGCCCGAACAGGGAAATGAACACTGAAGCTTTCTTT. It is translated as CASSPNREMNTEAFF.

The chain carries TRBV7-6 and TRBJ1-4; D unresolved. The ends were cut back, 4 bases at V and 12 bases at J, with 9 bases in the middle. The CDR3 loop spans 11 amino acids. Germline V gives CDR1 SGHVS, CDR2 FNYEAQ. CDR3 sequence reads: CASSSSGELFF. The CDR3 DNA sequence: TGTGCCAGCAGCTCCAGCGGAGAACTGTTTTTT.

This rearrangement joins TRBV19 to TRBJ2-7, with D hard to call. The V gene lost 7 bases and the J gene lost 3 bases, with 13 bases spanning the gap. Germline CDR1 is LNHDA and CDR2 is SQIVND (reference sequence). The CDR3 has 13 amino acids. The chain's CDR3 is CASKPSGVYEQYF. The CDR3 region has the DNA TGTGCCAGTAAACCCTCCGGTGTCTACGAGCAGTACTTC.

V usage is TRBV2 and J usage is TRBJ2-5; 7 bases align to TRBD1. The CDR3 has 15 residues. J gave up 2 bases and V 6 bases, and 9 bases lay outside the gene matches. Germline values: CDR1 SNHLY, CDR2 FYNNEI. The CDR3 bases are TGTGCCAGCAGGGTGACAGGGTCAGTACAAGAGACCCAGTACTTC. It yields the protein CASRVTGSVQETQYF. The complete variable domain, with remaining parts taken from reference TRBV2 and TRBJ2-5, reads EPEVTQTPSHQVTQMGQEVILRCVPISNHLYFYWYRQILGQKVEFLVSFYNNEISEKSEIFDDQFSVERPDGSNFTLKIRSTKLEDSAMYFCASRVTGSVQETQYFGPGTRLLVL.

This clone was picked up a small number of times. V gene TRBV6-1 combines with J gene TRBJ2-5, with TRBD1 matching over 11 bases. CDR1 MNHNS and CDR2 SASEGT come from the germline V gene. The CDR3 sequence is 15 residues long. After removal of 10 bases from V and 2 bases from J, the junction contained 9 bases not matched to a gene. The CDR3 region is CATTGQGVVQETQYF. In DNA, the CDR3 is TGTGCCACCACGGGACAGGGGGTAGTTCAAGAGACCCAGTACTTC.

The V gene is TRBV10-3, the J gene TRBJ1-1; tentative D call: TRBD1 (5 bases). The CDR3 is 13 amino acids. V lost 2 bases and J 8 bases, leaving 12 bases between the germline ends. Per the germline V gene, CDR1 is ENHRY and CDR2 is SYGVKD. The CDR3 nucleotides are TGTGCCATCAGTGAGGGAAGCAGGGTCGAAGCTTTCTTT. As protein: CAISEGSRVEAFF.

The V and J genes are TRBV7-9 and TRBJ1-2; 7 nucleotides line up with TRBD1. CDR1 and CDR2 (germline): SEHNR, FQNEAQ (reference sequence). The CDR3 sequence is 15 residues long. Trimming removed 3 bases from V and 0 bases from J; junction bases left unmatched: 4. The CDR3 is CASSFTGETNYGYTF. CDR3 nucleotides: TGTGCCAGCAGCTTTACAGGGGAGACTAACTATGGCTACACCTTC.

This chain links TRBV28 with TRBJ2-7; 7 positions agree with TRBD1. The V gene's germline CDR1 is MDHEN and CDR2 SYDVKM. Germline trimming cut 5 bases from V and 2 bases from J; bases unmatched to any gene: 9. The CDR3 length is 15 residues. CDR3 in amino acids: CASSPRTGVPYEQYF. Written as DNA, the CDR3 is TGTGCCAGCAGTCCCAGAACAGGGGTACCCTACGAGCAGTACTTC.

This clone was observed a few times. The chain joins TRBV7-6 to TRBJ2-5; 8 nucleotides agree with TRBD2. The CDR3 is made up of 15 amino acids. The V and J ends lost 5 bases and 1 base, in that order; junction bases with no gene match: 6. In germline, CDR1 is SGHVS, CDR2 FNYEAQ. CDR3 loop: CASSPTRGVQETQYF. In nucleotides, the CDR3 is TGTGCCAGCAGCCCCACGCGGGGGGTCCAAGAGACCCAGTACTTC.